Detailed here is one T cell receptor beta chain. The record originates from a study of blood T cell repertoires in COVID-19. Study background: The United States, Italy and Spain were the sources of the acute and convalescent COVID-19 samples. Nucleic acid was either cDNA or gDNA, and it came from T cells, B-cell-depleted T cells, or PBMCs.

Trimming cost V 0 bases and J 0 bases, with 6 bases left between them. The CDR3 extends over 15 amino acids. In germline, CDR1 is SGHNT, CDR2 YENEEA. Original handling: Nucleated cell counts were estimated from reference gene primer amplification. The data were produced by immunoSEQ multiplex PCR, yet TCRdb's version contains in-frame clones alone and is incomplete. V and J calls and clone size are copied from that table; D and trimming were computed from the DNA. Of under 250,000 clones listed, under 90% are singletons. The sequence was collected from a man aged 60-69 years who had recovered from COVID-19. The chain has TRBV11-3 and TRBJ2-1; the D is unclear. The sample consisted of peripheral blood. The CDR3 loop reads CASSLDLSSYNEQFF. The CDR3 DNA sequence: TGTGCCAGCAGCTTAGATCTTAGCTCCTACAATGAGCAGTTCTTC.